This T cell receptor (beta chain) was identified during a study of blood T cell repertoires in COVID-19. Methods used by the authors: Cell counts per sample came from amplifying reference gene primers. The repertoire was sequenced with immunoSEQ multiplex PCR; TCRdb's copy has only in-frame clones and lacks some. That table is the source of V, J and clone size, and D and trimming were worked out from the DNA. The table records roughly 16,000 clones, roughly 87% of them present only once. The CDR3 runs to 13 residues. Trimming cost V 1 base and J 1 base, with 4 bases left between them. Germline V gene data show CDR1 as LGHNT and CDR2 as FRNRAP.

The chain carries TRBV12-5 and TRBJ1-2; D is ambiguous. Sequencing was performed on peripheral blood. The sequence derives from a man older than 75 with acute or convalescent COVID-19. CDR3 coding DNA: TGTGCTAGTGGTTTGGGTAGTAACTATGGCTACACCTTC. This encodes CASGLGSNYGYTF.